This T cell receptor beta chain was identified during a study of a mutant IDH1 vaccine in newly diagnosed glioma. For the study at large: Following radiotherapy alone, or alongside temozolomide cycles, vaccination was started after an interval of 4-6 weeks. Pretreatment consisted of radiotherapy, temozolomide, or both, with most receiving both.

The time point is: week 5, during vaccination. One vaccine dose held 300 ug of mutant IDH1 20-mer peptide and came with topical imiquimod. V was clipped by 8 bases and J by 5 bases; unmatched bases: 14. Germline CDR1 reads ENHRY; CDR2 reads SYGVKD. The CDR3 spans 15 residues. In regard to this clone: Its target is not known.

Only in-frame clones appear in the TCRdb table, and some are missing; sequencing was by immunoSEQ multiplex PCR. The table shows around 61,000 clones, with 70% to 90% occurring only once. Sequenced here: PBMCs, sampled from a glioma patient whose treatment included an IDH1 peptide vaccine. The receptor comes from a woman aged 40 to 50 with glioma. This rearrangement joins TRBV10-3 to TRBJ1-2; TRBD1 matches 7 bases. For the CDR3, the DNA is TGTGCCATCTCCAGCGGAAGACAGGGCGGTTATGGCTACACCTTC. Amino acids: CAISSGRQGGYGYTF.